This T cell receptor (beta chain) emerged from a study of monozygotic twins with inflammatory bowel disease. Using the 5' RACE reads, TCRdb records one entry per CDR3 protein without DNA. This specimen shows 150,000 to 200,000 distinct CDR3 sequences; the ten leading clones hold around 2.4%. Study-level points and caveats: Lower TCRbeta diversity (inverse Simpson) was seen in IBD patients than in healthy co-twins. Clonotype overlap with others was lower in IBD patients than in healthy twins, a difference that was greatest with disease activity. Patient repertoire variability may have increased through differing immunosuppressive treatments. In these data, no single strong IBD-associated signal or clonotype received support.

Germline values: CDR1 SGHTA, CDR2 FQGNSA. CDR3 length: 13 amino acids. In the case of this clonotype: The target antigen is unknown.

Sequencing was performed on blood. The J gene is TRBJ2-5, the V gene TRBV7-2; TCRdb reports TRBD1, a call that lacks DNA to check it against. The sequence derives from a human donor with ulcerative colitis or Crohn's disease, or a healthy co-twin of an affected twin (not recorded which). The CDR3 sequence is CASSSRGAETQYF.